This T cell receptor beta chain was identified during a study of vaccination and CD4 T cells after COVID-19. General observations from the study: The analysis of convalescent patients involved relatively few individuals and lacked early post-infection timepoints.

Sample treatment: approximately 10-day PBMC culture with coronavirus spike peptide pools or control peptides (ViraFEST assay). The unexposed donor provided CD4+ T cells, which were taken before the COVID-19 pandemic (2011-2018). After expanding antigen-specific T cells with peptide pools, ViraFEST sequenced their TCRs. This clonotype was recorded a few times. Its antigen is as yet unknown. The CDR3 spans 15 residues. V shed 5 bases and J shed 4 bases, with 17 bases lying between them. Germline CDR1 KGHDR, CDR2 SFDVKD. Oncomine TCR Beta short-read sequencing was applied to DNA from cultured CD4+ T cells. Genomic DNA was isolated from cultured CD4+ T cells. TCRdb used MiXCR to reprocess the PCR reads, holding one entry per CDR3 protein. The sample has over 9,000 distinct CDR3 sequences, almost 30% seen once.

The source of this sequence is a human donor in good health. V gene TRBV24-1 combines with J gene TRBJ2-7, with D possibly matching TRBD1 (5 bases). Source material: CD4+ T cells from blood, cultured in vitro. Here the CDR3 DNA reads TGTGCCACCAGTGGCGCCACAGGAGACGGGTACGAGCAGTACTTC. Translating gives CATSGATGDGYEQYF.